These T cell receptor beta chains were read from a single sample in a study of blood T cell repertoires in COVID-19. Generated by immunoSEQ multiplex PCR, the TCRdb table keeps only in-frame clones and is missing some. The top ten clones hold 3.7% of a sample with roughly 43,000 clones, about 87% of them seen once. The source material was peripheral blood. The receptor set was obtained from a human donor in a cohort sampled during active COVID-19. Both conserved end residues are part of each CDR3. A D gene is named only where the DNA matches it firmly. Only part of the rows carry a size: once, few, many, or a class if the clone is expanded.

V,size,J,D,DNA,CDR3
TRBV3-1/TRBV3-2,-,TRBJ2-2,-,TGTGCCAGCAGCCACATCTCCGTCGCCTCAGGAACCGGGGAGCTGTTTTTT,CASSHISVASGTGELFF
TRBV15,-,TRBJ1-5,TRBD1,TGTGCCACCAGCAGAGATTGGGTTGACAGGGGTAGTGGCAATCAGCCCCAGCATTTT,CATSRDWVDRGSGNQPQHF
TRBV6-5,-,TRBJ2-7,TRBD1,TGTGCCAGCATACGCCCGACAGGGCAATCGGGCGAGCAGTACTTC,CASIRPTGQSGEQYF
TRBV19,-,TRBJ2-1,TRBD2,TGTGCCAGTAGTGTCCGGACTAGCGTCGGTGAGCAGTTCTTC,CASSVRTSVGEQFF
TRBV27,-,TRBJ1-2,-,TGTGCCAGCAGTTTAGCCAGGGCTAACTATGGCTACACCTTC,CASSLARANYGYTF
TRBV5-1,-,TRBJ2-3,TRBD2,TGCGCCAGCAGCTTGGTGGCGGGAGCCCCGACAGATACGCAGTATTTT,CASSLVAGAPTDTQYF
TRBV2,once,TRBJ1-2,-,TGTGCCACCACGCCAGGGGAAGAATATGGCTACACCTTC,CATTPGEEYGYTF
TRBV7-9,-,TRBJ1-4,-,TGTGCCAGCAGCCCGGGTCAGGCGGGCTATGGCGAAAAACTGTTTTTT,CASSPGQAGYGEKLFF
TRBV6-6,-,TRBJ1-3,TRBD1,TGTGCCAGTTTCACAGGGGTATTTGCTGGAAACACCATATATTTT,CASFTGVFAGNTIYF
TRBV25-1,-,TRBJ2-5,TRBD1,TGTGCCAGCGCGGTGACACCGGGACAGGGCCTAGGAAGAGAGACCCAGTACTTC,CASAVTPGQGLGRETQYF
TRBV5-5,-,TRBJ1-2,-,TGTGCCAGCAGCTTGGAGGATACCGCGGGTGGCTACACCTTC,CASSLEDTAGGYTF
TRBV4-1,-,TRBJ1-5,TRBD1,TGCGCCAGCAGCCGTCGTTACTTACAGGGGGGCGAGCAGCCCCAGCATTTT,CASSRRYLQGGEQPQHF
TRBV6-6,-,TRBJ1-6,-,TGTGCCAGCAGTTACCCCCTGGCAGGGGTAAGTTCACCCCTCCACTTT,CASSYPLAGVSSPLHF
TRBV6-1,-,TRBJ1-3,-,TGTGCCAGCAGTGAATATAGTTACTCTGGAAACACCATATATTTT,CASSEYSYSGNTIYF
TRBV5-5,-,TRBJ1-1,TRBD1,TGTGCCAGCAGCTTGGAGATCGACAGGGTTTGGAACACTGAAGCTTTCTTT,CASSLEIDRVWNTEAFF
TRBV18,once,TRBJ1-2,TRBD1,TGTGCCAGCTCACCTCGGACAGGGGAAAGCTATGGCTACACCTTC,CASSPRTGESYGYTF
TRBV3-1/TRBV3-2,-,TRBJ1-2,TRBD1,TGTGCCAGCAGCCATAGACCGGGACAGGTCTACTACACCTTC,CASSHRPGQVYYTF
TRBV7-3,-,TRBJ2-1,-,TGTGCCAGCAGCGCGGGACTGTCCACCTACAATGAGCAGTTCTTC,CASSAGLSTYNEQFF
TRBV7-6,-,TRBJ2-1,TRBD2,TGTGTCAGCAGCCCAGCGGGGAGCTCCTACAATGAGCAGTTCTTC,CVSSPAGSSYNEQFF
TRBV4-3,few,TRBJ1-2,-,TGCGCCAGCAGCCAAGAATACGGTAGACTTAACTATGGCTACACCTTC,CASSQEYGRLNYGYTF
TRBV6-1,-,TRBJ1-6,-,TGTGCCAGCAGTGGACAGAGGGGGGGGCGCTCTTCACCCCTCCACTTT,CASSGQRGGRSSPLHF
TRBV6-2/TRBV6-3,-,TRBJ1-2,-,TGTGCCAGCAGTTCTCGACAGTTCAGGAACTATGGCTACACCTTC,CASSSRQFRNYGYTF
TRBV4-3,-,TRBJ1-2,-,TGCGCCAGCAGCCGCCTTGGGGAGGGTTCTGCCTATGGCTACACCTTC,CASSRLGEGSAYGYTF
TRBV19,-,TRBJ2-1,TRBD2,TGTGCCAGTAGTACCGGACTAGTGACATACAATGAGCAGTTCTTC,CASSTGLVTYNEQFF
TRBV9,-,TRBJ1-1,-,TGTGCCAGCAGCGCCCTAACAGGGCCCCAGGAAGCTTTCTTT,CASSALTGPQEAFF
TRBV6-5,-,TRBJ1-1,-,TGTGCCAGCAGGCGAGTAGGAGGAAGCCCAGCTTTCTTT,CASRRVGGSPAFF
TRBV5-1,-,TRBJ2-5,TRBD1,TGCGCCAGCAGCTTGGTACAGGGGGCAGGGGAGACCCAGTACTTC,CASSLVQGAGETQYF
TRBV18,once,TRBJ2-3,-,TGTGCCAGCTCACCTAATGCCTATGGAGGCGGTAGCACAGATACGCAGTATTTT,CASSPNAYGGGSTDTQYF
TRBV19,-,TRBJ2-7,-,TGTGCCAGTAGTATAAGGCGGGGACAGACTAAAAGATACGAGCAGTACTTC,CASSIRRGQTKRYEQYF
TRBV6-6,-,TRBJ2-1,-,TGTGCCAGCAGTTACTCGACTACTGTACTAAACAATGAGCAGTTCTTC,CASSYSTTVLNNEQFF
TRBV5-5,-,TRBJ2-7,-,TGTGCCAGCAGCCCCCTCCCCGGGTCGGCAGCCTACGAGCAGTACTTC,CASSPLPGSAAYEQYF
TRBV5-1,-,TRBJ2-5,TRBD2,TGCGCCAGCAGCCTAGCGGGACTCACTAAGACCCAGTACTTC,CASSLAGLTKTQYF
TRBV4-2,-,TRBJ1-2,TRBD1,TGTGCCAGCAGCCAAGATTCTACAGGGGGCGTCGGCTACACCTTC,CASSQDSTGGVGYTF
TRBV19,-,TRBJ1-3,-,TGTGCCAGTACCGACACCTCCTTCCCCTCTGGAAACACCATATATTTT,CASTDTSFPSGNTIYF